The source of this TCR beta chain is a study of OX40 agonist ivuxolimab in advanced cancers. The length of the CDR3 is 14 residues. J lost 4 bases, V lost 8 bases, and 7 bases had no gene match. Looked up from germline, CDR1 is MNHEY and CDR2 is SMNVEV (reference sequence). Only in-frame clones appear in the TCRdb table, and some are missing; sequencing was by immunoSEQ multiplex PCR. The sample records about 45,000 clones, approximately 91% being singletons. The chain combines TRBV27 with TRBJ2-1; 8 bases map to TRBD2. This TCR was sampled from an adult with an advanced solid tumor such as melanoma, head and neck, liver or kidney cancer. The specimen was CD4+ or CD8+ T cells sorted from blood, collected in a trial of the OX40 agonist ivuxolimab. CDR3: CASSGGASYNEQFF. The CDR3 DNA reads as TGTGCCAGCTCCGGGGGGGCCTCTTACAATGAGCAGTTCTTC.